These 12 T cell receptor beta chains share one sample of origin, sequenced in a study of vaccination and CD4 T cells after COVID-19. Treatment reported: approximately nine-day PBMC culture with coronavirus spike peptide pools or control peptides (ViraFEST assay). The Oncomine TCR Beta short-read assay was applied to DNA of cultured CD4+ T cells. Each CDR3 protein is one row after TCRdb ran MiXCR on the PCR reads. The data show around 19,000 distinct CDR3 sequences, 56% seen once. The antigens for these receptors are not known. Sample: CD4+ T cells from blood, cultured in vitro. The receptors derive from a human donor who had recovered from COVID-19.

In its sample, this clonotype was seen a few times. The chain joins TRBV7-3 to TRBJ2-1; 8 positions match TRBD2. There are 17 residues in the CDR3. The junction had 9 bases not matched to a gene; V was cut back by 4 bases and J by 1 base. Germline V gene sequence: CDR1 SGHTA, CDR2 FQGTGA. DNA of the CDR3: TGTGCCAGCAGCTCCGATCCGGGACTAGTGTCCTACAATGAGCAGTTCTTC. Translated, it gives CASSSDPGLVSYNEQFF.

The gene calls are TRBV20-1 and TRBJ1-1, with TRBD1 matching over 12 bases. The ends lost 1 base at V and 4 bases at J; junction bases unmatched: 4. The CDR3 is 15 amino acids. In germline, CDR1 is DFQATT, CDR2 SNEGSKA (reference sequence). CDR3 nucleotide sequence: TGCAGTGCTAGAGGGCAGGGACAGGGGGCCACTGAAGCTTTCTTT. It yields the protein CSARGQGQGATEAFF.

This chain connects TRBV11-1 to TRBJ1-1; D remains unclear. With 1 base removed from V and 10 bases from J, the gap between germline ends came to 10 bases. Germline-derived CDR1 and CDR2 are SGHAT and FQDESV (reference sequence). CDR3 length: 12 residues. DNA for the CDR3: TGTGCCAGCAGCTTAGTGGGCCTGGGAGCTTTCTTT. This codes for CASSLVGLGAFF.

The count of this clonotype is one. This chain uses TRBV7-9 with TRBJ2-3, with TRBD2 matching 10 bases. This CDR3 region has 15 residues. CDR1 is SEHNR and CDR2 is FQNEAQ in the germline V gene (reference sequence). Trimming cost V 2 bases and J 2 bases; bases outside gene matches: 1. The CDR3 DNA follows: TGTGCCAGCAGCTTACTAGCGGGAGACACAGATACGCAGTATTTT. This gives the protein CASSLLAGDTDTQYF.

The chain joins TRBV7-2 to TRBJ2-2; possibly TRBD1 or TRBD2 for D (6 bases each). The CDR3 consists of 16 residues. The V gene lost 5 bases and the J gene lost 4 bases, with 17 bases spanning the gap. Germline V CDR1 and CDR2: SGHTA, FQGNSA. The CDR3 sequence is CASSPRRGRTTGELFF. The CDR3, as DNA: TGTGCCAGCAGCCCCCGAAGGGGGAGGACCACCGGGGAGCTGTTTTTT.

This clonotype was found once. The rearrangement uses TRBV3-1 and TRBJ2-1, with D perhaps being TRBD1 or TRBD2 (5 bases each). Trimming removed 1 base from V and 0 bases from J, with 13 bases in between. The CDR3 is made up of 17 amino acids. Germline loops: CDR1 LGHDT, CDR2 YNNKEL (reference sequence). This CDR3 reads CASSQAGRSNSYNEQFF. The DNA of the CDR3 is TGTGCCAGCAGCCAAGCAGGGAGATCAAACTCCTACAATGAGCAGTTCTTC.

V is TRBV9 and J is TRBJ1-3, with TRBD1 as a possible D gene (6 bases). The V end lost 2 bases, the J end lost 0 bases, and 15 bases lay between the germline ends. The CDR3 is 17 residues long. Germline assignment: CDR1 SGDLS and CDR2 YYNGEE. CDR3 sequence reads: CASSVNHDRLSGNTIYF. CDR3 DNA: TGTGCCAGCAGCGTCAACCACGACAGGCTCTCTGGAAACACCATATATTTT.

The V and J genes are TRBV11-3 and TRBJ2-1, with a tentative D call TRBD2 (6 bases). Trimming took off 0 bases at V and 9 bases at J, with 15 bases between the two ends. From germline, CDR1 is SGHNT and CDR2 YENEEA. This CDR3 has 15 residues. The CDR3 coding sequence is TGTGCCAGCAGCTTAGATCCCGCGGGATTCAGTGAGCAGTTCTTC. This translates into CASSLDPAGFSEQFF.

This clonotype was seen only once. This chain connects TRBV11-3 to TRBJ2-2; 7 bases fit TRBD1. The CDR3 length is 17 residues. The germline CDR1 and CDR2 sequences are SGHNT and YENEEA. With 4 bases clipped from V and 5 bases from J, the junction kept 13 bases outside the gene matches. The CDR3 region has the DNA TGTGCCAGCAGCTCGCAAAACAGGGGAATGGGAACCGGGGAGCTGTTTTTT. Translated, it gives CASSSQNRGMGTGELFF.

The chain joins TRBV7-8 to TRBJ2-7, with TRBD2 identical over 8 bases. The CDR3 loop spans 14 amino acids. Germline loops: CDR1 SGHVS, CDR2 FQNEAQ. With 1 base clipped from V and 4 bases from J, the junction kept 3 bases outside the gene matches. The CDR3 sequence: CASSLGASGYEQYF. For the CDR3, the DNA is TGTGCCAGCAGCTTAGGGGCTAGCGGGTACGAGCAGTACTTC.

The rearrangement uses TRBV20-1 and TRBJ2-2, with D possibly TRBD2 on 6 matching bases. Germline V gene data show CDR1 as DFQATT and CDR2 as SNEGSKA (reference sequence). V lost 5 bases and J 5 bases, leaving 15 bases between the germline ends. The CDR3 consists of 14 residues. The CDR3, as DNA: TGCAGTGCTCCCCGTGACAGCGGGACCGGGGAGCTGTTTTTT. It encodes CSAPRDSGTGELFF.

The chain recombines TRBV10-3 with TRBJ2-3; 9 nucleotides line up with TRBD1. The junction had 5 bases not matched to a gene; V was cut back by 5 bases and J by 2 bases. The CDR3 has 15 residues. CDR1 and CDR2 from the germline V gene are ENHRY and SYGVKD. The CDR3 here is CAISPTGGNTDTQYF. The CDR3 DNA reads as TGTGCCATCAGTCCGACAGGGGGTAACACAGATACGCAGTATTTT.